This T cell receptor (beta chain) is drawn from a study of a mutant IDH1 vaccine in newly diagnosed glioma. Across the whole study: Once 4-6 weeks had passed after radiotherapy alone, vaccination started, or it started with temozolomide cycles. Broader study findings: Whatever changes occurred in top peripheral T cell clonotypes seemed unrelated to pseudoprogression.

Here immunoSEQ multiplex PCR was the method, and the copy in TCRdb shows in-frame clones only, minus some. The sample carries some 30,000 clones, about 73% recorded once. Time point of the sample: week 11, during vaccination. What each vaccine dose contained was 300 ug of mutant IDH1 20-mer peptide, accompanied by topical imiquimod. In the case of this clone: The antigen remains unidentified.

V lost 6 bases and J 0 bases, leaving 6 bases between the germline ends. Germline V lookup: CDR1 DFQATT, CDR2 SNEGSKA (reference sequence). This CDR3 spans 11 amino acids. This receptor was identified in a man aged 25-45 years with glioma. Sequenced here: PBMCs, sampled from a glioma patient whose treatment included an IDH1 peptide vaccine. V is TRBV20-1 and J is TRBJ2-7; D may be TRBD2 (5 bases). CDR3 sequence: CSAEGSYEQYF. The CDR3 nucleotides read TGCAGTGCAGAGGGCTCCTACGAGCAGTACTTC.